This T cell receptor beta chain was recorded in a study of OX40 agonist ivuxolimab in advanced cancers. Regarding the complete study: The costimulatory receptor OX40 (CD134) was targeted by ivuxolimab, a fully human IgG2 agonistic monoclonal antibody. Intravenous ivuxolimab was administered to patients every 2 weeks at six dose levels: 0.01, 0.1, 0.3, 1.5, 3 and 10 mg/kg. Among the roughly 54 dose-escalation patients, 19 had hepatocellular carcinoma, roughly 15 melanoma, 9 renal cell carcinoma and 9 head and neck cancer. A male proportion of around 81% and a mean age of around 60 years, ranging from about 23 to 90, were recorded for the dose-escalation cohort. Prior anti-PD-1, anti-PD-L1 or anti-CTLA-4 therapy was permitted, and checkpoint inhibitors had been received by about two fifths of dose-escalation patients. Partial responses occurred in three dose-escalation patients: two with cutaneous melanoma and one with hepatocellular carcinoma. Peripheral TCRbeta sequencing was intended to test whether TCR sequence diversity was altered and clonal T-cell expansion was caused by ivuxolimab. The paper covers the monotherapy dose-escalation part of the phase I ivuxolimab trial, which included N of about 51 patients. Paper-wide results and their limitations: Which antigens the clonally expanded peripheral T cells were specific for was not determined. Low levels of normalized T-cell clonal expansion were also shown by some nonresponding patients. Partial responders in the 0.1-3.0 mg/kg groups had among the lowest normalized peripheral clonal expansion, especially among CD8+ T cells. At doses from 0.1 to 3.0 mg/kg, clonal expansion was seen in both CD4+ and CD8+ blood T cells between baseline and week 6. After ivuxolimab, more expanded clones were found on average in CD8+ T cells than in CD4+ T cells.

Notes on this clone: The clone's antigen remains unknown. The record has no base qualities; no much larger clone is one base away.

Genomic DNA was extracted from sorted cells for sequencing of the TCRbeta CDR3 region. The immunoSEQ Assay was used for sequencing of TCRbeta CDR3 regions. TCRdb's version of the immuneACCESS table is confined to in-frame rearrangements and falls short of the full clone set. An unresolved V gene accounts for under half of the shortfall where checked; the remainder is of unknown origin. This sample is represented by some 66,000 clones; roughly 80% of them were singletons. Over 1.5% of the sample rests with the top ten. The trial excluded patients who had a history of autoimmune disease or were on systemic immunosuppression. Peripheral blood for TCR sequencing was collected from all dose cohorts at baseline, on cycle 4 day 1, and on cycle 7 day 1. The samples were drawn from a first-in-human, open-label, multicenter phase I dose-escalation trial of ivuxolimab. The trial enrolled adults with locally advanced or metastatic head and neck squamous cell, hepatocellular, melanoma or renal cell carcinoma. Before TCR sequencing, CD4+ and CD8+ T cells were separately sorted from peripheral blood.

CDR1 and CDR2 were assigned from the germline V gene as SNHLY and FYNNEI. Deletion took 6 bases off V and 6 bases off J, with a span of 12 bases between the germline ends. The CDR3 numbers 13 residues from cysteine through phenylalanine. Only the CDR3 region is kept as DNA, spanning 39 bases read in frame from base 1. In this chain, TRBV2 is recombined with TRBJ1-5; tentative D gene TRBD1, with 5 bases matching. The sequence derives from an adult with an advanced solid tumor such as melanoma, head and neck, liver or kidney cancer. The sequencing here drew on CD4+ or CD8+ T cells sorted from blood, taken in a trial of the OX40 agonist ivuxolimab. The CDR3 loop reads CASRGTTSQPQHF. The DNA sequence reads TGTGCCAGCAGAGGGACCACGTCTCAGCCCCAGCATTTT.